A single sample gave rise to the 2 T cell receptor beta chains below, sequenced in a study of T cell repertoires in cytomegalovirus infection. TCRdb re-derived calls from the reads in MiXCR, one entry per CDR3 protein. This table has hundreds of thousands of distinct CDR3 sequences, roughly 30% appearing once. No antigen has been assigned to these receptors. The sequencing used cultured PBMCs, collected from culture after CMV antigen stimulation. All receptors come from a human donor in good health (CMV status not recorded). Some clones in this sample may be carry-over from other donors' samples.

The chain couples TRBV18 to TRBJ2-5; 8 bases fit TRBD1. Unmatched junction bases numbered 7, after V lost 4 bases and J lost 3 bases. Germline values: CDR1 KGHSH, CDR2 LQKENI. This CDR3 region has 15 residues. CDR3: CASSLTRTGKETQYF. The CDR3 DNA reads as TGTGCCAGCTCACTAACGCGGACAGGGAAAGAGACCCAGTACTTC.

This clonotype was picked up a small number of times. The chain employs TRBV11-2 and TRBJ2-5, with D tentatively TRBD1 (5 bases). V shed 0 bases and J shed 0 bases, with 11 bases lying between them. CDR1 and CDR2 from the germline V gene are SGHAT and FQNNGV. This CDR3 contains 16 residues. In DNA form, the CDR3 reads TGTGCCAGCAGCTTAGATTGGTCAGGGAACCAAGAGACCCAGTACTTC. Amino acids: CASSLDWSGNQETQYF.